This T cell receptor (beta chain) comes out of a study of human T cells and chemical hapten exposure (dated by TCRdb to the early 2020s). About the study as a whole: For sensitization, 2% DPC in acetone was applied to a roughly 2 cm by roughly 2 cm area of upper inner arm skin. Weekly therapeutic DPC doses were additionally applied to the scalp of patients throughout the approximately 24-week study period. Patch testing on the upper back used Finn chambers containing 0.01% DPC, with scoring done after 6 days according to International Contact Dermatitis Research Group standards. Alopecia areata with under or over 50% scalp involvement, alopecia totalis and alopecia universalis were represented in the patient cohort, which was mostly female. Libraries were pooled for sequencing, and variation in per-sample TCR yields was attributed mainly to small differences in library volumes within the pool. This study followed changes in the peripheral blood TCR repertoire in vivo during primary and secondary sensitization of alopecia patients to the hapten diphenylcyclopropenone (DPC). Patient blood was sampled pre-sensitization (week 0) and at 2, 6 and about 24 weeks after DPC sensitization. For TCR sequencing, blood came from some 31 alopecia patients at anywhere from one to four time points (pre-sensitization, 2, 6 and 24 weeks). What the study reported, not specific to this receptor: Repeated subsampling changed both the strength of the expansion versus patch-test correlation and the threshold at which the correlation became significant. DPC sensitization did not change the number of TCRs with a frequency above 1 in 1000, and there was no evidence of changes in global repertoire structure. Compared with pre-sensitization or healthy control sets, expanded TCRs formed significantly more large CDR3 similarity clusters, which is consistent with antigen-driven responses. All patients had alopecia, a presumed autoimmune disease, so their immune response might differ from that of healthy individuals. A positive correlation was found between the number of PT1 expanded TCRs and patch test score, with significance reached at thresholds 8, 16 and 32 but not 4.

Germline trimming: 5 bases from V, 5 bases from J; junction bases outside gene matches: 8. The CDR3 contains 15 residues, cysteine and phenylalanine counted. Only the CDR3 DNA is retained, 45 bases long and in frame from the first base. CDR1 and CDR2 are read off the germline V gene (reference sequence) as MNHEY and SMNVEV. The library relied on RACE. Sequencing relied on a NextSeq 500. During library preparation, unique molecular identifiers were attached to individual cDNA molecules so that TCRs could be counted quantitatively and reproducibly. From each blood RNA sample, both TCR alpha and TCR beta chains were sequenced. On the study's bioinformatics: A median of about 100,000 TCRs per sample was observed, with a range of roughly 20,000 to 700,000. V, J and CDR3 annotation of the TCR reads was carried out using the Decombinator software suite. Every sample was subsampled to the same number of TCRs (28,000) for the PS versus PT1 abundance plots. Expanded TCRs were defined as absent before sensitization and observed at least eight times at the 2-week time point. Using fastp at Q25 and MiXCR, TCRdb reprocessed the public reads and kept productive beta chains. When rows share a CDR3 protein, they turn into one entry using the most common DNA and genes. For this entry, the V and J calls and clone size follow TCRdb and not the study's own pipeline. A total of about 51,000 distinct CDR3 sequences appear in this sample, roughly a tenth of them only once. 13% to 15% of the sample is taken by the ten largest.

According to the study, the label for this sample's time point signals: pre-sensitization, week 0. Interpreted using the paper, the treatment or condition label stands for: therapeutic diphenylcyclopropenone sensitization with weekly scalp DPC. At each patch-test visit, blood was drawn before the patch test was applied. To be eligible, patients had to be aged 18 to 70, diagnosed with alopecia and judged suitable for DPC therapy, while pregnant patients were excluded. Total RNA was isolated from unfractionated whole blood collected in Tempus Blood RNA tubes. At least ten counts were recorded for this clonotype. No antigen is known for it. No much larger clone is present one base from it, and per-base qualities are unavailable.

Here the chain combines TRBV27 and TRBJ2-1; TRBD2 matches 8 bases in the middle. Sequenced here: whole blood, sampled in connection with sensitization to the hapten diphenylcyclopropenone (DPC). The sequence derives from a woman aged 40 to 50 with alopecia areata. Some clones in this sample may be carry-over from other donors' samples. The CDR3 protein: CASSPSGGPHNEQFF. The nucleotide sequence reads TGTGCCAGCAGTCCGTCGGGGGGGCCCCACAATGAGCAGTTCTTC.